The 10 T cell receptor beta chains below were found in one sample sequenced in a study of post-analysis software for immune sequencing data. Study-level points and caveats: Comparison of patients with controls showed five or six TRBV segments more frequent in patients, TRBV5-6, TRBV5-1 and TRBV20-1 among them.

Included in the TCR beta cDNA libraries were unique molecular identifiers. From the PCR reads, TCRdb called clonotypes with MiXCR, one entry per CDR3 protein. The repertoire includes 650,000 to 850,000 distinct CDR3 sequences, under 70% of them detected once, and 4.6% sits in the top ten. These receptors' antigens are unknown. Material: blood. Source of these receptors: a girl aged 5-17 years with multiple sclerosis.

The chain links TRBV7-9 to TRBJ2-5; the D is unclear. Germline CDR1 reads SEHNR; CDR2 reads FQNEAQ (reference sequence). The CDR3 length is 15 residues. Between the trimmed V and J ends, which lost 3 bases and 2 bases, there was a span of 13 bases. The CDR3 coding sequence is TGTGCCAGCAGCTTCCGCCCTTGGGATCAAGAGACCCAGTACTTC. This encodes CASSFRPWDQETQYF.

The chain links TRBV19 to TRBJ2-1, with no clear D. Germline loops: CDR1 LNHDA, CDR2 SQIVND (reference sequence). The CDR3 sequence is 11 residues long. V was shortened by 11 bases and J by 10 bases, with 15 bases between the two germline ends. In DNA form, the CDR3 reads TGTGCCTCACGTTCGAGTTCCGAGCAGTTCTTC. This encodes CASRSSSEQFF.

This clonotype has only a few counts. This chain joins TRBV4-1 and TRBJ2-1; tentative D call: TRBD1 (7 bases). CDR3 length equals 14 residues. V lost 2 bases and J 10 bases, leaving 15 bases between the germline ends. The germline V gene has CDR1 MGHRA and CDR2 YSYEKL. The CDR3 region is CASSQPEQGREQFF. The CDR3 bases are TGCGCCAGCAGCCAACCCGAACAGGGGAGGGAGCAGTTCTTC.

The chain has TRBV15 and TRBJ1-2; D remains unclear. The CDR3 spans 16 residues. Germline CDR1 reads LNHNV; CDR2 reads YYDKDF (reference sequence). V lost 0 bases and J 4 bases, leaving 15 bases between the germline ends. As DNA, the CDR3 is TGTGCCACCAGCAGAGATTCGCCCCGAGAGGTCTATGGCTACACCTTC. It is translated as CATSRDSPREVYGYTF.

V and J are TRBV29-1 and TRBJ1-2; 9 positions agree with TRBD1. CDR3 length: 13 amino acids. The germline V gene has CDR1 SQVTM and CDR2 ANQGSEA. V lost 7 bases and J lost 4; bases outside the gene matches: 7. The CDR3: CSADRGELYGYTF. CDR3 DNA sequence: TGCAGCGCCGACAGGGGGGAACTCTATGGCTACACCTTC.

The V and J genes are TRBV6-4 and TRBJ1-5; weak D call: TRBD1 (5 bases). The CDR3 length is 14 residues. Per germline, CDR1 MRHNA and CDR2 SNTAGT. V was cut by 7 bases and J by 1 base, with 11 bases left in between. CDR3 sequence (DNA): TGTGCCAGCAAACTCCGGGACAGCAATCAGCCCCAGCATTTT. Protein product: CASKLRDSNQPQHF.

The CDR3 sequence: CASGTSGNEQFF. DNA for the CDR3: TGCGCGAGTGGGACTAGCGGCAATGAGCAGTTCTTC. The rearrangement joins TRBV5-1 to TRBJ2-1; 11 bases align to TRBD2. The CDR3 runs to 12 residues. Germline assignment: CDR1 SGHRS and CDR2 YFSETQ.

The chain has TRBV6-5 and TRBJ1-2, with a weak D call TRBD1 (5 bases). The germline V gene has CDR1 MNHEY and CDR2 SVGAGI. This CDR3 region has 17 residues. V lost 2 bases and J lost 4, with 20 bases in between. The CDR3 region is CASSYAEGWGLTYGYTF. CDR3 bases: TGTGCCAGCAGTTACGCCGAGGGCTGGGGCCTAACCTATGGCTACACCTTC.

CDR3 in DNA: TGTGCCAGCAGCTACTCCCGGGACATCTCCTACGAGCAGTACTTC. Amino acids: CASSYSRDISYEQYF. The V call is TRBV4-2, the J call TRBJ2-7; tentatively, D is TRBD1 (6 bases). Looked up from germline, CDR1 is LGHNA and CDR2 is YNFKEQ. The CDR3 runs to 15 residues. The germline V and J ends were trimmed by 5 bases and 0 bases, with 14 bases remaining between them.

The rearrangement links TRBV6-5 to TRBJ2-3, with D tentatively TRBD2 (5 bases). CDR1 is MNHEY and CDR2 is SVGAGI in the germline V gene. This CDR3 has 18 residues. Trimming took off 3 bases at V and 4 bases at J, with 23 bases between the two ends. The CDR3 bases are TGTGCCAGCAGTTATGATCCCTCCGGCGGAGGCCGAGCAGATACGCAGTATTTT. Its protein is CASSYDPSGGGRADTQYF.